Included here is one T cell receptor (beta chain) sequence, with context. Its antigen is undetermined. Trimming removed 4 bases from V and 3 bases from J; junction bases left unmatched: 9. CDR1 is SGHAT, CDR2 FQNNGV, per germline. CDR3 length: 15 amino acids. The PCR had 60 Vbeta and 13 Jbeta primers. As originally analysed: An analysis performed later counted 81 million or so unique TCR beta chains (roughly 11 million of them shared). Sequenced by immunoSEQ multiplex PCR; TCRdb stores in-frame clones only, minus some. D and trimming were read from the DNA, whereas the V and J calls and clone size are those reported in that table. This sample has roughly 130,000 clones, with 55% to 75% found just once. This sample was included in a study of cytomegalovirus exposure and HLA in healthy donors. Overall study results and limits: Within an earlier analysis, most TCR beta V segments proved productive either about 87% or about 30% of the time. Compared with the roughly 700-donor mean, an Asian-associated ancestry cluster reportedly had fewer N-insertions, according to a later analysis.

The V and J genes are TRBV11-2 and TRBJ2-7; 7 bases line up with TRBD1. The sample taken for sequencing was PBMCs. The clonotype comes from a human donor in good health. The CDR3 nucleotides read TGTGCCAGCAGCTCATGGACAGGACCACACTACGAGCAGTACTTC. Residues: CASSSWTGPHYEQYF. Full variable domain (outside the CDR3, taken from reference TRBV11-2 and TRBJ2-7): EAGVAQSPRYKIIEKRQSVAFWCNPISGHATLYWYQQILGQGPKLLIQFQNNGVVDDSQLPKDRFSAERLKGVDSTLKIQPAKLEDSAVYLCASSSWTGPHYEQYFGPGTRLTVT.